The 10 T cell receptor beta chains listed next were all sequenced from one sample in a study of identifying expanded T cells in peripheral blood. Sequencing was performed with immunoSEQ multiplex PCR; in TCRdb, only in-frame clones are kept and a portion is missing. The data show under 95,000 clones, with about 89% seen just once and around 2.8% held by the top ten. Sequencing was done on a sample of blood. The source of these receptors is a person between 18 and 75 years old in good health.

The chain recombines TRBV6-1 with TRBJ2-1, with D perhaps being TRBD1 or TRBD2 (5 bases each). The germline gives CDR1 MNHNS, CDR2 SASEGT. With 0 bases removed from V and 3 bases from J, the gap between germline ends came to 18 bases. This CDR3 comprises 18 residues. CDR3 loop: CASSEAWGKRADYNEQFF. In DNA form, the CDR3 reads TGTGCCAGCAGTGAAGCCTGGGGGAAACGGGCCGACTACAATGAGCAGTTCTTC.

This clone was detected once. The V and J genes are TRBV6-5 and TRBJ2-5; D unclear. Trimming took off 5 bases at V and 5 bases at J, with 15 bases between the two ends. This CDR3 is built from 14 residues. Germline lookup yields CDR1 MNHEY and CDR2 SVGAGI. The CDR3 DNA reads as TGTGCCAGCAGTGACCCGACGGTATTCGAGACCCAGTACTTC. This sequence encodes CASSDPTVFETQYF.

The genes are TRBV12-5 and TRBJ1-4; D is perhaps TRBD1 (6 bases). The CDR3 contains 20 residues. V gave up 6 bases and J gave up 11 bases, with 37 bases separating them. The germline gives CDR1 LGHNT, CDR2 FRNRAP. CDR3 loop: CASGTPNSGLLGGRAAKLFF. For the CDR3, the DNA is TGTGCTAGTGGCACCCCAAATTCGGGACTCTTAGGGGGTAGGGCGGCGAAACTGTTTTTT.

The chain combines TRBV11-3 with TRBJ2-1; 8 bases are shared with TRBD2. The V gene end was trimmed by 4 bases and the J gene end by 6 bases; junction bases not matched to a gene: 2. The CDR3 runs 13 residues. Germline loops: CDR1 SGHNT, CDR2 YENEEA. The CDR3 loop is CASSYSGANEQFF. DNA of the CDR3: TGTGCCAGCAGCTATAGCGGGGCCAATGAGCAGTTCTTC.

The chain recombines TRBV7-5 with TRBJ2-2. TRBV7-5 is listed as a pseudogene. The CDR3 spans 12 residues. Written as DNA, the CDR3 is TGTGTCAGAAGCTTAGACACCGGGGAGCTGTTTTTT. This translates into CVRSLDTGELFF.

The gene calls are TRBV19 and TRBJ1-5; the D gene is possibly TRBD1 (6 bases). Deletions cut 5 bases from V and 2 bases from J, with 16 bases between. The germline gives CDR1 LNHDA, CDR2 SQIVND (reference sequence). The CDR3 length is 16 residues. The CDR3, as DNA: TGTGCCAGTAGTTTCACCGGGACACTAGGCAATCAGCCCCAGCATTTT. The encoded protein is CASSFTGTLGNQPQHF. Based on the CDR3 plus reference TRBV19 and TRBJ1-5, the full variable domain is DGGITQSPKYLFRKEGQNVTLSCEQNLNHDAMYWYRQDPGQGLRLIYYSQIVNDFQKGDIAEGYSVSREKKESFPLTVTSAQKNPTAFYLCASSFTGTLGNQPQHFGDGTRLSIL.

The V gene is TRBV30, the J gene TRBJ2-7, with 7 bases fitting TRBD2. Trimming took 3 bases from V and 3 from J; bases not matched to a gene: 5. Germline CDR1 GTSNPN, CDR2 SVGIG (reference sequence). This CDR3 has 13 residues. The DNA for the CDR3 is TGTGCCTGGAGCGGGGGGAATGGCTACGAGCAGTACTTC. Translating it yields CAWSGGNGYEQYF.

This clone was picked up one time. The gene calls are TRBV2 and TRBJ2-1, with 11 bases matching TRBD1. V gave up 1 base and J gave up 5 bases; unmatched junction bases: 1. The CDR3 is made up of 15 amino acids. Germline V lookup: CDR1 SNHLY, CDR2 FYNNEI. The CDR3 sequence: CASSEGTGGNNEQFF. The CDR3 bases are TGTGCCAGCAGTGAAGGGACAGGGGGCAACAATGAGCAGTTCTTC.

The chain employs TRBV7-6 and TRBJ1-3, with D maybe TRBD1 (5 bases). Germline V gives CDR1 SGHVS, CDR2 FNYEAQ. CDR3 size: 15 residues. V was trimmed by 3 bases and J by 3 bases, leaving 12 bases between them. The CDR3 coding sequence is TGTGCCAGCAGCTTGGGGGGGAACGGTGGAAACACCATATATTTT. Its translation: CASSLGGNGGNTIYF.

The chain combines TRBV5-6 with TRBJ2-3; D gene ambiguous. The germline V gene has CDR1 SGHDT and CDR2 YYEEEE. The V gene lost 1 base and the J gene lost 3 bases, with 9 bases spanning the gap. CDR3 size: 14 residues. The CDR3 DNA sequence: TGTGCCAGCAGCTTGATCAGCGCAACAGATACGCAGTATTTT. Translation gives CASSLISATDTQYF.